This T cell receptor (beta chain) appears in the sequencing data of a study of T cell repertoires in aging, cancer and after chemotherapy. Study details: Six age groups, ranging from 30 or younger to 70 or older, included the donors. Clear clonal overlap appeared across healthy donor samples taken over several months to years. Regarding the study as a whole: Untreated cancer patients had significantly lower blood TCR diversity than age-matched healthy donors. Across the chemotherapy interval, each cancer cohort showed higher median generation probability, suggesting thymic rebound.

A mixed TRB-A/B primer pool amplified rearranged TRB by multiplex touch-down PCR. TCRdb itself ran the multiplex PCR reads through MiXCR, one entry per CDR3 protein. The sample holds 11,000 or so distinct CDR3 sequences, roughly a quarter seen once. Amplification of TCR beta used genomic DNA extracted from peripheral blood. The CDR3 has 13 residues. Deletions cut 1 base from V and 2 bases from J, with 7 bases between. Germline CDR1 reads DFQATT; CDR2 reads SNEGSKA (reference sequence). Note on this clonotype: Its specificity is not known.

This TCR was sampled from a human donor in good health. The chain has TRBV20-1 and TRBJ2-3; the D is unclear. The sequencing input was blood. The CDR3 sequence is CSARGPNTDTQYF. The CDR3 DNA sequence: TGCAGTGCTAGAGGACCCAACACAGATACGCAGTATTTT.